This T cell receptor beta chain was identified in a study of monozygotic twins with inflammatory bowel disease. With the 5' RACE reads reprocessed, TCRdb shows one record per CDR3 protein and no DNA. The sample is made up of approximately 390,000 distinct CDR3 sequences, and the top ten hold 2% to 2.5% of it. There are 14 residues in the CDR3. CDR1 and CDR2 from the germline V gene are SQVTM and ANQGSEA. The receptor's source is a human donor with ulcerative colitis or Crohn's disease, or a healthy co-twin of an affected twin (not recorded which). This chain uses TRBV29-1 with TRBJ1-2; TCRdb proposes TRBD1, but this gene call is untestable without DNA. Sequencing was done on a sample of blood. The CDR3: CSVEEGRTSYGYTF.